These T cell receptor beta chains were read from a single sample in a study of patients and donors after allogeneic stem cell transplantation. Each CDR3 protein is one row after TCRdb ran MiXCR on the RT-PCR reads. The table lists under 200,000 distinct CDR3 sequences, 30% of them singletons, with under 3.5% in the top ten. Sequences were obtained from blood, either unsorted or a sorted T cell fraction (not recorded which). Receptors were obtained from a human donor who was either an allogeneic HSCT recipient or a stem cell or donor lymphocyte infusion donor (not recorded which). It is not recorded whose cells these are; they may come from a transplant donor. CDR3s include the opening cysteine and the closing phenylalanine or tryptophan. The D gene is left open where the match is weak. Clone size is shown for a subset of rows, as once, few, many or a class of expanded clone.

size	V	D	J	CDR3	DNA
-	TRBV7-2	TRBD2	TRBJ2-1	CASSSRTSGIYYNEQFF	TGTGCCAGCAGCTCCCGGACTAGCGGGATTTACTACAATGAGCAGTTCTTC
-	TRBV13	-	TRBJ2-6	CASSFGWSGANVLTF	TGTGCCAGCAGCTTTGGGTGGTCTGGGGCCAACGTCCTGACTTTC
many	TRBV7-2	-	TRBJ1-3	CASSQSGVGNTIYF	TGTGCCAGCAGCCAATCCGGTGTTGGAAACACCATATATTTT
-	TRBV10-3	TRBD2	TRBJ2-2	CAITWTSSTGGLFF	TGTGCCATTACCTGGACTAGCAGCACCGGGGGGCTGTTTTTT
-	TRBV30	TRBD2	TRBJ2-7	CAWSGLAVSYEQYF	TGTGCCTGGAGTGGACTAGCGGTATCCTACGAGCAGTACTTC
few	TRBV20-1	-	TRBJ2-7	CSARRAAAYEQYF	TGCAGTGCTAGACGCGCGGCCGCTTACGAGCAGTACTTC
few	TRBV20-1	TRBD1	TRBJ1-2	CSASGTANYGYTF	TGCAGTGCTAGTGGGACAGCGAACTATGGCTACACCTTC
-	TRBV29-1	-	TRBJ2-7	CSVGGRSRNEQYF	TGCAGCGTTGGGGGACGGTCGAGGAACGAGCAGTACTTC
few	TRBV12-3/TRBV12-4	TRBD2	TRBJ2-3	CASSFSIFAGGVDTQYF	TGTGCCAGCAGTTTCAGCATCTTCGCGGGAGGGGTAGATACGCAGTATTTT
-	TRBV7-2	TRBD2	TRBJ2-5	CASTRLAWETQYF	TGTGCCAGCACCCGACTAGCGTGGGAGACCCAGTACTTC
few	TRBV4-3	TRBD2	TRBJ2-5	CASSQDWRGGEETQYF	TGCGCCAGCAGCCAAGATTGGCGGGGGGGAGAAGAGACCCAGTACTTC
-	TRBV6-5	-	TRBJ2-7	CASSGPLYEQYF	TGTGCCAGCAGTGGCCCGCTCTACGAGCAGTACTTC
few	TRBV20-1	-	TRBJ2-1	CSAPSGVGNEQFF	TGCAGTGCTCCCTCGGGAGTGGGGAATGAGCAGTTCTTC
-	TRBV29-1	TRBD2	TRBJ2-5	CSVEGGNRLLETQYF	TGCAGCGTTGAGGGGGGGAACAGGCTCTTAGAGACCCAGTACTTC
-	TRBV24-1	-	TRBJ2-7	CATSDPTGPYYEQYF	TGTGCCACCAGTGACCCGACAGGCCCGTACTACGAGCAGTACTTC
-	TRBV7-6	TRBD1	TRBJ2-7	CASSPGQGHEQYF	TGTGCCAGCAGCCCGGGACAGGGCCACGAGCAGTACTTC
few	TRBV3-1	-	TRBJ1-2	CASSQGQVHGYTF	TGTGCCAGCAGCCAAGGGCAGGTCCATGGCTACACCTTC
-	TRBV5-5	TRBD1	TRBJ1-6	CASSWTGGNSPLHF	TGTGCCAGCAGCTGGACAGGGGGCAATTCACCCCTCCACTTT
few	TRBV28	-	TRBJ1-3	CASSLDVSSGNTIYF	TGTGCCAGCAGTTTGGATGTATCCTCTGGAAACACCATATATTTT
-	TRBV20-1	-	TRBJ2-7	CSARDLAFYEQYF	TGCAGTGCTAGGGACCTAGCGTTCTACGAGCAGTACTTC
-	TRBV12-3/TRBV12-4	TRBD1	TRBJ1-6	CASRTTGVVNSPLHF	TGTGCCAGCAGGACGACAGGGGTTGTAAATTCACCCCTCCACTTT
-	TRBV11-2	-	TRBJ2-1	CASSFILAVYNEQFF	TGTGCCAGCAGCTTTATATTAGCGGTATACAATGAGCAGTTCTTC
many	TRBV24-1	-	TRBJ1-5	CATSPRAGQPQHF	TGTGCCACCAGTCCGAGGGCAGGTCAGCCCCAGCATTTT
many	TRBV4-3	-	TRBJ2-1	CASSQEGMLNDEQFF	TGCGCCAGCAGCCAAGAAGGGATGCTTAACGATGAGCAGTTCTTC
few	TRBV28	-	TRBJ2-1	CASSLAGTPFF	TGTGCCAGCAGTTTAGCGGGAACCCCGTTCTTC
-	TRBV4-3	TRBD2	TRBJ2-7	CASSQEGTSGSAYEQYF	TGCGCCAGCAGCCAAGAAGGGACTAGCGGGAGCGCCTACGAGCAGTACTTC
-	TRBV20-1	-	TRBJ2-1	CSASREDEQFF	TGCAGTGCTAGCAGGGAAGATGAGCAGTTCTTC
-	TRBV20-1	-	TRBJ1-5	CSARDHPSNQPQHF	TGCAGTGCTAGAGATCACCCTTCTAATCAGCCCCAGCATTTT
-	TRBV24-1	TRBD1	TRBJ2-5	CATSAGQGAWETQYF	TGTGCCACCAGTGCCGGACAGGGGGCGTGGGAGACCCAGTACTTC
-	TRBV20-1	-	TRBJ2-7	CSARDPSNEQYF	TGCAGTGCTAGAGATCCTAGCAACGAGCAGTACTTC
many	TRBV29-1	TRBD1	TRBJ1-2	CSVSRQGIGGYTF	TGCAGCGTAAGCAGACAGGGGATTGGTGGCTACACCTTC
-	TRBV20-1	-	TRBJ2-2	CSAARDSFTGELFF	TGCAGTGCTGCGCGGGACTCCTTCACCGGGGAGCTGTTTTTT
-	TRBV5-1	TRBD1	TRBJ2-3	CASSLAAGGADTQYF	TGCGCCAGCAGCTTGGCGGCAGGGGGCGCAGATACGCAGTATTTT
once	TRBV5-1	TRBD1	TRBJ2-5	CASSYGQGRETQYF	TGCGCCAGCAGTTACGGACAGGGAAGAGAGACCCAGTACTTC
-	TRBV20-1	-	TRBJ2-1	CSARVWGYNEQFF	TGCAGTGCTAGAGTGTGGGGATACAATGAGCAGTTCTTC
-	TRBV15	-	TRBJ2-6	CATSITTGGANVLTF	TGTGCCACCAGCATAACAACGGGTGGGGCCAACGTCCTGACTTTC
-	TRBV11-2	-	TRBJ2-1	CASSGWTNNEQFF	TGTGCCAGCAGCGGGTGGACCAACAATGAGCAGTTCTTC
-	TRBV6-4	-	TRBJ1-5	CASSDSGGPQHF	TGTGCCAGCAGTGACTCGGGGGGGCCCCAGCATTTT
-	TRBV21-1	-	TRBJ1-5	CASSKGPKNNQPQHF	TGTGCCAGCAGCAAAGGTCCTAAGAACAATCAGCCCCAGCATTTT
-	TRBV5-1	-	TRBJ2-5	CASSSGGGETQYF	TGCGCCAGCAGCTCAGGGGGGGGAGAGACCCAGTACTTC
-	TRBV24-1	TRBD2	TRBJ2-4	CATSVPQGAGAAKNIQYF	TGTGCCACCAGTGTGCCCCAGGGAGCGGGAGCAGCCAAAAACATTCAGTACTTC
-	TRBV7-8	TRBD2	TRBJ2-7	CASSFRTSGGYEQYF	TGTGCCAGCAGCTTCCGGACTAGCGGGGGTTACGAGCAGTACTTC
few	TRBV5-1	TRBD1	TRBJ2-4	CASSPRTGPLAKNIQYF	TGCGCCAGCAGCCCCCGGACAGGGCCGCTAGCCAAAAACATTCAGTACTTC
-	TRBV6-2/TRBV6-3	-	TRBJ1-3	CASSYRRGTGNTIYF	TGTGCCAGCAGTTACAGGAGAGGCACTGGAAACACCATATATTTT
-	TRBV19	TRBD2	TRBJ2-2	CASRPAGDPNTGELFF	TGTGCCAGTAGGCCAGCGGGAGATCCCAACACCGGGGAGCTGTTTTTT
-	TRBV29-1	-	TRBJ2-5	CSVVRETQYF	TGCAGCGTTGTGCGAGAGACCCAGTACTTC
-	TRBV15	-	TRBJ2-1	CATSRGVAFLEGLSYNEQFF	TGTGCCACCAGCAGAGGTGTAGCGTTTCTGGAGGGCCTCTCCTACAATGAGCAGTTCTTC
many	TRBV27	TRBD1	TRBJ1-1	CASSGQGNTEAFF	TGTGCCAGCAGCGGACAGGGGAACACTGAAGCTTTCTTT
-	TRBV4-2	-	TRBJ1-1	CASSRDGANTEAFF	TGTGCCAGCAGCCGAGACGGGGCCAACACTGAAGCTTTCTTT
few	TRBV6-5	TRBD1	TRBJ1-2	CASSSDRVLYGYTF	TGTGCCAGCAGCTCAGACAGGGTGCTGTATGGCTACACCTTC
-	TRBV6-1	-	TRBJ1-6	CASSGTSPLHF	TGTGCCAGCAGTGGGACGTCACCCCTCCACTTT
-	TRBV14	-	TRBJ1-2	CASSLTRTRFGYGYTF	TGTGCCAGCAGTCTGACCAGGACGCGCTTCGGCTATGGCTACACCTTC
-	TRBV6-5	TRBD2	TRBJ2-7	CASSYVAGESYEQYF	TGTGCCAGCAGTTACGTAGCGGGAGAGTCCTACGAGCAGTACTTC
few	TRBV6-2/TRBV6-3	-	TRBJ1-2	CASSLSSYGYTF	TGTGCCAGCAGCTTGAGTTCCTATGGCTACACCTTC